The 28 T cell receptor beta chains in this list originate from one sample, sequenced in a study of human T cells and chemical hapten exposure. Time point specified: patch test 1, 2 weeks after DPC sensitization. Treatment noted: therapeutic diphenylcyclopropenone sensitization with weekly scalp DPC. TCRdb analysed the RACE reads with MiXCR anew, one entry per CDR3 protein. The profile covers 180,000 or so distinct CDR3 sequences, with around 20% appearing a single time and 6.7% taken by the ten largest. Sequencing used whole blood, obtained in connection with sensitization to the hapten diphenylcyclopropenone (DPC). The receptor set was obtained from a woman aged 50 to 60 with alopecia areata. Some clones in this sample may be carry-over from other donors' samples.

This clonotype appeared a few times. This chain joins TRBV10-3 and TRBJ2-3; D unclear. CDR3 length: 14 amino acids. V was shortened by 2 bases and J by 8 bases, with 14 bases between the two germline ends. CDR1 and CDR2 (germline): ENHRY, SYGVKD. In nucleotides, the CDR3 is TGTGCCATCAGTGAGCCCCCCCCTAGGCCTACGCAGTATTTT. Protein sequence: CAISEPPPRPTQYF.

In DNA, the CDR3 is TGCAGTGCTAGAGGGGGTGCGGGACAGGGAGGCAATCAGCCCCAGCATTTT. It is translated as CSARGGAGQGGNQPQHF. V gene TRBV20-1 combines with J gene TRBJ1-5, with TRBD1 matching over 9 bases. V dropped 1 base and J dropped 2; count of bases not matched to a gene: 9. Looked up from germline, CDR1 is DFQATT and CDR2 is SNEGSKA (reference sequence). CDR3 length equals 17 residues.

This clonotype has a single count. This rearrangement joins TRBV20-1 to TRBJ2-1, with a possible D match to TRBD2 (6 bases). This CDR3 contains 13 residues. Germline values: CDR1 DFQATT, CDR2 SNEGSKA (reference sequence). The V end lost 5 bases, the J end lost 3 bases, and 11 bases lay between the germline ends. CDR3 region: CSAGRDFYNEQFF. CDR3 in DNA: TGCAGTGCTGGAAGGGACTTCTACAATGAGCAGTTCTTC.

The gene calls are TRBV12-3 or TRBV12-4 and TRBJ1-1; D remains unclear. V shed 6 bases and J shed 1 base, with 12 bases lying between them. The CDR3 length is 14 residues. The CDR3 DNA reads TGTGCCAGCAGCATGCATGCAGGGAACACTGAAGCTTTCTTT. It encodes CASSMHAGNTEAFF.

With regard to this clonotype: Germline and junction disagree at one end, which may indicate a read error. The rearrangement uses TRBV10-2 and TRBJ2-7, with a possible D match to TRBD1 (6 bases). CDR3 length equals 11 residues. In germline, CDR1 is WSHSY, CDR2 SAAADI. CDR3 amino acids: CVSADSYEQYF. The CDR3 DNA sequence: TGCGTCAGCGCGGACAGCTACGAGCAGTACTTC.

This clonotype showed up just a few times. The gene calls are TRBV29-1 and TRBJ2-1; 10 bases match TRBD1. The CDR3 contains 13 residues. After removal of 7 bases from V and 4 bases from J, the junction contained 4 bases not matched to a gene. Germline V gene sequence: CDR1 SQVTM, CDR2 ANQGSEA. CDR3 sequence reads: CSAGQGSYNEQFF. CDR3 in DNA: TGCAGCGCGGGACAGGGGTCTTACAATGAGCAGTTCTTC.

This clonotype occurred many times. The CDR3 region is CASSTPNTGELFF. CDR3 sequence (DNA): TGTGCCAGCAGTACGCCGAACACCGGGGAGCTGTTTTTT. The chain combines TRBV6-5 with TRBJ2-2; D unclear. The CDR3 is 13 residues long. The V gene's germline CDR1 is MNHEY and CDR2 SVGAGI. The V and J ends lost 5 bases and 0 bases respectively, with 4 bases between them.

The CDR3 bases are TGTGCCAGCAGGAATAGGATTGCAGCCACCCCAGTCAGGGAGCAGTACTTC. It translates to CASRNRIAATPVREQYF. This chain joins TRBV11-2 and TRBJ2-7; D is ambiguous. Trimming removed 6 bases at V and 7 bases at J, with 28 bases between. The CDR3 sequence is 17 residues long. Germline V gene sequence: CDR1 SGHAT, CDR2 FQNNGV.

V usage is TRBV20-1 and J usage is TRBJ1-4, with 7 bases fitting TRBD1. V gave up 1 base and J gave up 6 bases; unmatched junction bases: 5. The CDR3 has 14 residues. Germline loops: CDR1 DFQATT, CDR2 SNEGSKA (reference sequence). CDR3 protein: CSARGGGGYEKLFF. DNA for the CDR3: TGCAGTGCTAGAGGAGGGGGCGGTTATGAAAAACTGTTTTTT.

This sequence joins TRBV19 and TRBJ1-5; D gene uncertain. Trimming took 0 bases from V and 11 from J, leaving 11 bases between them. Germline CDR1 LNHDA, CDR2 SQIVND (reference sequence). The CDR3 spans 13 residues. The CDR3 loop is CASSIDWERSQHF. The CDR3 region has the DNA TGTGCCAGTAGTATAGACTGGGAAAGGTCCCAGCATTTT.

This clonotype was seen more than once but under ten times. The chain couples TRBV29-1 to TRBJ1-1; D is perhaps TRBD1 (5 bases). This CDR3 region has 14 residues. V was clipped by 3 bases and J by 1 base, with 12 bases between them. The germline CDR1 and CDR2 sequences are SQVTM and ANQGSEA. For the CDR3, the DNA is TGCAGCGTTGACGCAGGGCGGGCGAACACTGAAGCTTTCTTT. Translation: CSVDAGRANTEAFF.

This clonotype was detected a few times. The V call is TRBV29-1, the J call TRBJ1-2; a weak D match, TRBD1 (5 bases). V was clipped by 0 bases and J by 8 bases, with 13 bases between them. Germline CDR1 and CDR2: SQVTM and ANQGSEA. This CDR3 comprises 13 residues. The CDR3 spells CSVEDGGSVGYTF. The CDR3, as DNA: TGCAGCGTTGAAGACGGGGGGAGCGTCGGCTACACCTTC.

This clonotype was observed a handful of times. The J gene is TRBJ2-3, the V gene TRBV25-1; D not certain. This CDR3 is built from 14 residues. The germline V and J ends were trimmed by 2 bases and 0 bases, with 6 bases remaining between them. CDR1 and CDR2 (germline): MGHDK, SYGVNS. CDR3 DNA sequence: TGTGCCAGCAGTGAAAGGCGGAGCACAGATACGCAGTATTTT. This gives the protein CASSERRSTDTQYF. Full variable domain (missing parts from reference TRBV25-1 and TRBJ2-3): EADIYQTPRYLVIGTGKKITLECSQTMGHDKMYWYQQDPGMELHLIHYSYGVNSTEKGDLSSESTVSRIRTEHFPLTLESARPSHTSQYLCASSERRSTDTQYFGPGTRLTVL.

The V and J genes are TRBV6-5 and TRBJ2-1, with TRBD2 identical over 7 bases. Germline V gene data show CDR1 as MNHEY and CDR2 as SVGAGI. The CDR3 is 15 amino acids. V lost 5 bases, J lost 0 bases, and 4 bases stayed unmatched. This CDR3 is CASSRPGGSYNEQFF. CDR3 DNA: TGTGCCAGCAGTCGACCGGGAGGCTCCTACAATGAGCAGTTCTTC.

There are many counts of this clonotype. The chain recombines TRBV5-1 with TRBJ2-6; D possibly corresponds to TRBD2 (5 bases). This CDR3 is 16 amino acids long. Trimming took 0 bases from V and 0 from J, leaving 7 bases between them. Germline V gene lookup returns CDR1 SGHRS and CDR2 YFSETQ. CDR3 region: CASSLGRSSGANVLTF. As DNA, the CDR3 is TGCGCCAGCAGCTTGGGGAGGTCCTCTGGGGCCAACGTCCTGACTTTC. The whole variable domain, filled in from reference TRBV5-1 and TRBJ2-6, reads KAGVTQTPRYLIKTRGQQVTLSCSPISGHRSVSWYQQTPGQGLQFLFEYFSETQRNKGNFPGRFSGRQFSNSRSEMNVSTLELGDSALYLCASSLGRSSGANVLTFGAGSRLTVL.

V usage is TRBV5-1 and J usage is TRBJ2-7; 8 bases match TRBD2. The CDR3 consists of 16 residues. The germline V gene encodes CDR1 SGHRS and CDR2 YFSETQ. V was pared by 1 base and J by 0 bases, with 6 bases of the junction left unmatched. CDR3: CASSLTPSGSSYEQYF. The CDR3 bases are TGCGCCAGCAGCTTGACCCCCAGCGGGAGCTCCTACGAGCAGTACTTC.

This clonotype was counted many times. J is TRBJ2-1 and V is TRBV5-1; 11 bases match TRBD2. The CDR3 is 14 amino acids. Germline V gene data show CDR1 as SGHRS and CDR2 as YFSETQ. Unmatched junction bases numbered 2, after V lost 7 bases and J lost 2 bases. The CDR3 region has the DNA TGCGCCAGCGTAGCGGGAGGGCCCTACAATGAGCAGTTCTTC. Its translation: CASVAGGPYNEQFF. Together with reference TRBV5-1 and TRBJ2-1, the CDR3 gives the full variable domain: KAGVTQTPRYLIKTRGQQVTLSCSPISGHRSVSWYQQTPGQGLQFLFEYFSETQRNKGNFPGRFSGRQFSNSRSEMNVSTLELGDSALYLCASVAGGPYNEQFFGPGTRLTVL.

The chain carries TRBV4-2 and TRBJ2-1, with 9 bases identical to TRBD2. The trim removed 5 bases at V and 9 bases at J, leaving 11 bases unmatched. CDR1 and CDR2 from the germline V gene are LGHNA and YNFKEQ. The CDR3 length is 15 residues. The CDR3 bases are TGTGCCAGCAGCGAAGTGGCGGGAGGGCCTAGTGAGCAGTTCTTC. It is translated as CASSEVAGGPSEQFF.

The genes are TRBV28 and TRBJ2-5; 9 bases match TRBD1. The CDR3 contains 17 residues. CDR1 and CDR2 from the germline V gene are MDHEN and SYDVKM. Trimming took 1 base from V and 3 from J; bases not matched to a gene: 9. The CDR3 loop reads CASSLFGTGNLEETQYF. The CDR3 DNA is TGTGCCAGCAGTTTATTCGGGACAGGGAACCTTGAAGAGACCCAGTACTTC.

This clonotype was counted a few times. The chain joins TRBV20-1 to TRBJ2-1; D possibly uses TRBD1 or TRBD2 (5 bases each). From germline, CDR1 is DFQATT and CDR2 SNEGSKA (reference sequence). Trimming removed 1 base at V and 8 bases at J, with 27 bases between. The CDR3 has 18 amino acids. CDR3 sequence (DNA): TGCAGTGCTAGAGGACGAGTCCTACTATCCAGGGAGATGCATGAGCAGTTCTTC. Translation gives CSARGRVLLSREMHEQFF.

This clonotype was seen at least ten times. The J gene is TRBJ1-6, the V gene TRBV9, with D possibly matching TRBD1 (6 bases). Between the trimmed V and J ends, which lost 3 bases and 8 bases, there was a span of 12 bases. This CDR3 spans 14 amino acids. Germline values: CDR1 SGDLS, CDR2 YYNGEE. DNA for the CDR3: TGTGCCAGCAGCGCGACAGGAACGGATTCACCCCTCCACTTT. As protein: CASSATGTDSPLHF.

The V gene is TRBV5-6, the J gene TRBJ2-3; D not resolved. Germline loops: CDR1 SGHDT, CDR2 YYEEEE. The CDR3 spans 13 residues. The V and J ends lost 6 bases and 0 bases respectively, with 8 bases between them. The DNA for the CDR3 is TGTGCCAGCAAGGTCCCTAGCACAGATACGCAGTATTTT. It encodes CASKVPSTDTQYF. The full variable domain, in which reference TRBV5-6 and TRBJ2-3 provide the parts outside the CDR3, is DAGVTQSPTHLIKTRGQQVTLRCSPKSGHDTVSWYQQALGQGPQFIFQYYEEEERQRGNFPDRFSGHQFPNYSSELNVNALLLGDSALYLCASKVPSTDTQYFGPGTRLTVL.

The table lists this clonotype with a few counts. This chain connects TRBV7-2 to TRBJ2-5; maybe TRBD1 (6 bases). CDR1 and CDR2 (germline): SGHTA, FQGNSA. V was cut by 5 bases and J by 6 bases, with 16 bases left in between. The CDR3 has 14 residues. The CDR3, as DNA: TGTGCCAGCAGCCCCAGACAGGAATTCAAGACCCAGTACTTC. This sequence encodes CASSPRQEFKTQYF.

The chain joins TRBV29-1 to TRBJ1-1; 8 bases are a match to TRBD1. Germline lookup yields CDR1 SQVTM and CDR2 ANQGSEA. V dropped 6 bases and J dropped 1; count of bases not matched to a gene: 4. The CDR3 runs 13 residues. The CDR3 region is CSVRTGTNTEAFF. The CDR3 coding sequence is TGCAGCGTGAGGACAGGGACGAACACTGAAGCTTTCTTT.

The V and J genes are TRBV27 and TRBJ2-3; TRBD1 is a possible D gene (7 bases). The CDR3 length is 14 residues. V lost 8 bases to trimming and J lost 2 bases, with 14 bases between them. Germline lookup yields CDR1 MNHEY and CDR2 SMNVEV (reference sequence). In DNA form, the CDR3 reads TGTGCCAGCTATCCAGGGGGGCCCACAGATACGCAGTATTTT. Translating it yields CASYPGGPTDTQYF.

This clonotype came up a few times. The V and J genes are TRBV10-3 and TRBJ2-7, with 9 bases aligning to TRBD2. CDR3 length equals 13 residues. The germline V gene encodes CDR1 ENHRY and CDR2 SYGVKD. J was trimmed by 6 bases and V by 8 bases; bases with no gene match: 8. The DNA for the CDR3 is TGTGCCATCTTAGCGGGAGAGGGGAGCGAGCAGTACTTC. This sequence encodes CAILAGEGSEQYF.

In this sample, this clonotype turned up a few times. The V and J genes are TRBV7-9 and TRBJ1-1; D gene unclear. CDR1 is SEHNR and CDR2 is FQNEAQ in the germline V gene (reference sequence). Trimming shortened V by 5 bases and J by 10 bases, and 26 bases separated the two germline ends. This CDR3 spans 16 amino acids. CDR3 sequence: CASSLPRVGYGEGAFF. The CDR3 DNA is TGTGCCAGCAGCCTCCCGCGGGTAGGGTACGGGGAAGGAGCTTTCTTT. Full variable domain (outside the CDR3, taken from reference TRBV7-9 and TRBJ1-1): DTGVSQNPRHKITKRGQNVTFRCDPISEHNRLYWYRQTLGQGPEFLTYFQNEAQLEKSRLLSDRFSAERPKGSFSTLEIQRTEQGDSAMYLCASSLPRVGYGEGAFFGQGTRLTVV.

In its sample, this clonotype was seen a few times. J is TRBJ2-7 and V is TRBV18, with a tentative D call TRBD2 (5 bases). The CDR3 is 16 amino acids. Germline assignment: CDR1 KGHSH and CDR2 LQKENI. Trimming took off 0 bases at V and 4 bases at J, with 16 bases between the two ends. CDR3 nucleotides: TGTGCCAGCTCACCACCGGGGAGTCCCCCGGGGTACGAGCAGTACTTC. This translates into CASSPPGSPPGYEQYF.